These 19 T cell receptor beta chains originate from one sample sequenced in a study of shared clonotypes between healthy human individuals. The protocol was immunoSEQ multiplex PCR, while the TCRdb copy is restricted to in-frame clones and leaves out a portion. The data contain around 1 million clones, 70% to 85% of them singletons. Sample: memory CD4+ T cells sorted from blood. Indicated subset: CD45RA-negative fraction. Receptors originate from a man between 18 and 35 years old in good health.

CDR3 region: CSVLPSAVETQYF. DNA of the CDR3: TGCAGCGTTCTTCCTAGCGCGGTGGAGACCCAGTACTTC. V and J are TRBV29-1 and TRBJ2-5; maybe TRBD2 (6 bases). Between the trimmed V and J ends, which lost 5 bases and 5 bases, there was a span of 15 bases. CDR1 SQVTM and CDR2 ANQGSEA come from the germline V gene. The CDR3 has 13 residues.

This clone was picked up a small number of times. J is TRBJ1-6 and V is TRBV28, with no clear D. The CDR3 covers 13 residues. CDR1 is MDHEN and CDR2 is SYDVKM in the germline V gene. V dropped 6 bases and J dropped 7 bases, with 10 bases sitting between them. CDR3 in DNA: TGTGCCAGCAGCCCGATCCCCAATTCACCCCTCCACTTT. Its protein product is CASSPIPNSPLHF. Full variable domain (missing parts from reference TRBV28 and TRBJ1-6): DVKVTQSSRYLVKRTGEKVFLECVQDMDHENMFWYRQDPGLGLRLIYFSYDVKMKEKGDIPEGYSVSREKKERFSLILESASTNQTSMYLCASSPIPNSPLHFGNGTRLTVT.

The gene calls are TRBV28 and TRBJ1-3, with D possibly TRBD1 on 6 matching bases. The CDR3 runs 16 residues. CDR1 MDHEN and CDR2 SYDVKM come from the germline V gene. V lost 6 bases, J lost 4 bases, and 19 bases lay in between. The CDR3, as DNA: TGTGCCAGCAGCCCTCTTGACAGGTTTAAAGGAAACACCATATATTTT. Translation: CASSPLDRFKGNTIYF.

The J gene is TRBJ2-7, the V gene TRBV25-1; 9 nucleotides line up with TRBD1. The germline CDR1 and CDR2 sequences are MGHDK and SYGVNS. The CDR3 length is 15 residues. Losses at the gene ends were 5 bases for V and 4 bases for J; bases not matched to a gene: 9. In nucleotides, the CDR3 is TGTGCCAGCAGTATCGCCGGGACAGGGAAGTACGAGCAGTACTTC. Protein: CASSIAGTGKYEQYF.

The rearrangement joins TRBV27 to TRBJ1-6; the D gene is possibly TRBD1 (5 bases). Trimming stripped 5 bases from V and 13 bases from J, with 15 bases between. The germline CDR1 and CDR2 sequences are MNHEY and SMNVEV (reference sequence). The CDR3 consists of 13 residues. This CDR3 reads CASSPPGGEPLHF. The CDR3 region has the DNA TGTGCCAGCAGTCCCCCCGGGGGGGAGCCCCTCCACTTT.

This clone has only one observation. This chain uses TRBV25-1 with TRBJ2-5, with D maybe TRBD1 (6 bases). Trimming stripped 4 bases from V and 0 bases from J, with 12 bases between. This CDR3 has 15 amino acids. CDR1 is MGHDK, CDR2 SYGVNS, per germline. The CDR3 reads CASSALRGYQETQYF. The CDR3 bases are TGTGCCAGCAGTGCTCTGAGGGGGTACCAAGAGACCCAGTACTTC.

This sequence joins TRBV5-4 and TRBJ2-1; 9 nucleotides align to TRBD2. With 4 bases clipped from V and 7 bases from J, the junction kept 9 bases outside the gene matches. CDR3 length: 15 amino acids. Germline lookup yields CDR1 SGHNT and CDR2 YYREEE (reference sequence). In DNA, the CDR3 is TGTGCCAGCAGCAAAGAGCGGGAGGCGGGGAATGAGCAGTTCTTC. Protein product: CASSKEREAGNEQFF.

A single count supports this clone. The V and J genes are TRBV6-1 and TRBJ2-5, with D tentatively TRBD1 (5 bases). The germline gives CDR1 MNHNS, CDR2 SASEGT. Between the trimmed V and J ends, which lost 6 bases and 2 bases, there was a span of 10 bases. The CDR3 consists of 13 residues. Written as DNA, the CDR3 is TGTGCCAGCAGCGGACAACTACAAGAGACCCAGTACTTC. As protein: CASSGQLQETQYF.

The chain recombines TRBV7-9 with TRBJ2-7, with 9 bases identical to TRBD2. CDR1 is SEHNR and CDR2 is FQNEAQ in the germline V gene (reference sequence). The CDR3 runs 14 residues. Trimming cost V 4 bases and J 2 bases; bases outside gene matches: 3. The CDR3 loop is CASSWAGGTYEQYF. The CDR3 DNA reads as TGTGCCAGCAGCTGGGCGGGAGGGACCTACGAGCAGTACTTC.

DNA for the CDR3: TGTGCCAGCGTTCCCGCAAGGTCTCAGACCCAGTACTTC. Protein product: CASVPARSQTQYF. The chain couples TRBV6-5 to TRBJ2-5; D is uncertain. The CDR3 has 13 residues. Germline V lookup: CDR1 MNHEY, CDR2 SVGAGI. V lost 8 bases, J lost 6 bases, and 16 bases lay in between.

The sample holds one count of this clone. This chain uses TRBV9 with TRBJ2-3; D remains unclear. The germline V gene encodes CDR1 SGDLS and CDR2 YYNGEE. The length of the CDR3 is 13 residues. With 0 bases removed from V and 2 bases from J, the gap between germline ends came to 4 bases. CDR3 amino acids: CASSVGVTDTQYF. The CDR3 DNA follows: TGTGCCAGCAGCGTAGGGGTCACAGATACGCAGTATTTT.

This clone was seen at least ten times. The V call is TRBV5-1, the J call TRBJ2-3; D is unresolved. Trimming took off 6 bases at V and 2 bases at J, with 16 bases between the two ends. This CDR3 contains 15 residues. The germline gives CDR1 SGHRS, CDR2 YFSETQ. Here the CDR3 reads CASTRSGLYTDTQYF. The DNA for the CDR3 is TGCGCCAGCACCCGATCGGGTCTGTACACAGATACGCAGTATTTT. Together with reference TRBV5-1 and TRBJ2-3, the CDR3 gives the full variable domain: KAGVTQTPRYLIKTRGQQVTLSCSPISGHRSVSWYQQTPGQGLQFLFEYFSETQRNKGNFPGRFSGRQFSNSRSEMNVSTLELGDSALYLCASTRSGLYTDTQYFGPGTRLTVL.

This sequence joins TRBV5-1 and TRBJ1-4, with D perhaps TRBD1 (5 bases). Germline V lookup: CDR1 SGHRS, CDR2 YFSETQ. The length of the CDR3 is 14 residues. The V and J ends lost 1 base and 7 bases respectively, with 11 bases between them. CDR3 nucleotides: TGCGCCAGCAGCTTGAATGGGAGGGGTGAAAAACTGTTTTTT. This sequence encodes CASSLNGRGEKLFF.

The J gene is TRBJ2-7, the V gene TRBV6-5, with D uncertain. V gave up 5 bases and J gave up 1 base, with 9 bases separating them. CDR1 and CDR2 from the germline V gene are MNHEY and SVGAGI. The CDR3 contains 13 residues. The CDR3 spells CASSRAHSYEQYF. CDR3 in DNA: TGTGCCAGCAGTCGGGCCCATTCCTACGAGCAGTACTTC.

This sequence joins TRBV5-1 and TRBJ2-7; 7 positions match TRBD1. The germline V gene has CDR1 SGHRS and CDR2 YFSETQ. The CDR3 consists of 13 residues. J gave up 3 bases and V 5 bases, and 5 bases lay outside the gene matches. The CDR3 DNA reads as TGCGCCAGCAGGCAAGACAGGGACTACGAGCAGTACTTC. This translates into CASRQDRDYEQYF.

The chain carries TRBV9 and TRBJ1-2; D not resolved. Trimming left V 0 bases short and J 8 bases short, with 14 bases between. Germline V gene data show CDR1 as SGDLS and CDR2 as YYNGEE. The CDR3 loop spans 14 amino acids. The CDR3 loop is CASSVARREGGYTF. Written as DNA, the CDR3 is TGTGCCAGCAGCGTAGCCAGGAGAGAGGGAGGCTACACCTTC.

The J gene is TRBJ2-7, the V gene TRBV5-4; 10 positions agree with TRBD1. Germline assignment: CDR1 SGHNT and CDR2 YYREEE (reference sequence). The CDR3 sequence is 15 residues long. V dropped 5 bases and J dropped 9; count of bases not matched to a gene: 14. CDR3 DNA: TGTGCCAGCAGGGCCTCGACAGGGGGCCCTGGGAGGCAGTACTTC. The encoded protein is CASRASTGGPGRQYF.

This chain links TRBV4-1 with TRBJ1-1; no firm D call. V dropped 5 bases and J dropped 5 bases, with 15 bases sitting between them. Germline CDR1 reads MGHRA; CDR2 reads YSYEKL. The CDR3 sequence is 14 residues long. CDR3 sequence: CASSSVFSRTEAFF. The CDR3 coding sequence is TGCGCCAGCAGCTCCGTTTTCTCAAGGACTGAAGCTTTCTTT.

The chain has TRBV9 and TRBJ2-3; 13 nucleotides align to TRBD2. Per the germline V gene, CDR1 is SGDLS and CDR2 is YYNGEE. The CDR3 length is 16 residues. Losses at the gene ends were 2 bases for V and 4 bases for J; bases not matched to a gene: 4. Here the CDR3 reads CASSVTSGGGADTQYF. The CDR3 DNA sequence: TGTGCCAGCAGCGTTACTAGCGGGGGGGGCGCAGATACGCAGTATTTT.